The rows below give T cell receptor beta chains drawn from one sample of a study of cytomegalovirus exposure and HLA in healthy donors. Libraries were prepared by immunoSEQ multiplex PCR; TCRdb keeps only in-frame clonotypes and omits some of them. The table counts around 100,000 clones; about 3% lies in the top ten. What was sequenced was PBMCs. These receptors came from a man aged 35-49 years in good health and CMV-seronegative. Each CDR3 is given with its conserved first and last residue. The order of the fields is D gene, V gene, J gene, CDR3 DNA, CDR3 protein. A D gene is named only where the DNA matches it firmly.

>TRBD1|TRBV4-3|TRBJ2-2
TGCGCCAGCAGCCACAGATGGGACAGGATAAACACCGGGGAGCTGTTTTTT
CASSHRWDRINTGELFF
>TRBD1|TRBV5-3|TRBJ1-2
TGTGCCAGAAGCTACAAAGAGACGGGGGACAGGGTAATCAACTCAACCTATGGCTACACCTTC
CARSYKETGDRVINSTYGYTF
>TRBD2|TRBV4-3|TRBJ2-2
TGCGCCAGCAGCCAAGAGATGGTAGCGGGCGCGAACACCGGGGAGCTGTTTTTT
CASSQEMVAGANTGELFF
>TRBD1|TRBV5-4|TRBJ2-2
TGTGCCAGCAGCTCAGATACAGGGGGTGCCGGGGAGCTGTTTTTT
CASSSDTGGAGELFF
>.|TRBV2|TRBJ2-5
TGTGCCAGCAAGGAGAATCAAGAGACCCAGTACTTC
CASKENQETQYF
>.|TRBV5-4|TRBJ2-7
TGTGCCAGCAGCTTCGGCAGGGTGGGCTACGAGCAGTACTTC
CASSFGRVGYEQYF
>.|TRBV4-3|TRBJ1-6
TGCGCCAGCAGCCAAGGAGGGAATAATTCACCCCTCCACTTT
CASSQGGNNSPLHF
>.|TRBV9|TRBJ1-1
TGTGCCAGCAGCGCACAGGTGAACACTGAAGCTTTCTTT
CASSAQVNTEAFF
>TRBD2|TRBV7-6|TRBJ2-1
TGTGCCAGCAGCTTAGTTGCGGGGGGGCGGCAGAATGAGCAGTTCTTC
CASSLVAGGRQNEQFF
>.|TRBV1|TRBJ2-1
TGCACCAGCAGCCACAAGACATTCGCTAGCGGGCCTAAAACCTACAATGAGCAGTTCTTC
CTSSHKTFASGPKTYNEQFF
>TRBD1|TRBV5-4|TRBJ2-3
TGTGCCAGCAGATGGGCAGGGGGCGCAGATACGCAGTATTTT
CASRWAGGADTQYF
>.|TRBV9|TRBJ1-1
TGTGCCAGCAGCGTAGAGGAGGGGATCACTGAAGCTTTCTTT
CASSVEEGITEAFF
>TRBD1|TRBV7-9|TRBJ2-3
TGTGCCAGCAGCTCGGGACAGGGGGTCACAGATACGCAGTATTTT
CASSSGQGVTDTQYF
>TRBD1|TRBV11-2|TRBJ1-4
TGTGCCAGCAGCTCCCCGGGACAGGGAAAAGAAAAACTGTTTTTT
CASSSPGQGKEKLFF
>.|TRBV4-3|TRBJ1-2
TGCGCCAGCAGCCAAGATCTGACAGGAAGGTATGGCTACACCTTC
CASSQDLTGRYGYTF
>TRBD2|TRBV9|TRBJ2-7
TGTGCCAGCAGCGATACCGGGACTAGCGGGTCCTACGAGCAGTACTTC
CASSDTGTSGSYEQYF
>.|TRBV6-5|TRBJ2-7
TGTGCCAGCAGTTACGTCCAGTCCTACGAGCAGTACTTC
CASSYVQSYEQYF
>.|TRBV2|TRBJ2-1
TGTGCCAGCAGTGTGGCGGCGCCGCCCTACAATGAGCAGTTCTTC
CASSVAAPPYNEQFF
>TRBD1|TRBV18|TRBJ2-7
TGTGCCAGCTCACTGGGCGGACAGGGCACCTACGAGCAGTACTTC
CASSLGGQGTYEQYF
>TRBD2|TRBV27|TRBJ2-7
TGTGCCAGCAGTTTATCGGGGACTACCCCAAAGCAGTACTTC
CASSLSGTTPKQYF
>TRBD1|TRBV19|TRBJ2-7
TGTGCCAGTTCACCGGGACAGAAGTACGAGCAGTACTTC
CASSPGQKYEQYF
>TRBD1|TRBV4-1|TRBJ1-1
TGCGCCAGCAGCCAAGGACAGGGAGAAGTGAACACTGAAGCTTTCTTT
CASSQGQGEVNTEAFF
>.|TRBV14|TRBJ2-1
TGTGCCAGCAGCCTAAGCGCCAGGGCGAGGAAGTTCTTC
CASSLSARARKFF
>.|TRBV30|TRBJ1-1
TGTGCCTGGAGTGTACTAGGCGAGATGAACACTGAAGCTTTCTTT
CAWSVLGEMNTEAFF
>.|TRBV2|TRBJ2-1
TGTGCCAGCGTGGGGCTAACCCACAATGAGCAGTTCTTC
CASVGLTHNEQFF
>.|TRBV7-9|TRBJ1-2
TGTGCCAGCAGCTTAGCACGGGGGGCGAACTATGGCTACACCTTC
CASSLARGANYGYTF
>.|TRBV5-1|TRBJ2-2
TGCGCCAGCAGCTTGGATGCAGGGAACACCGGGGAGCTGTTTTTT
CASSLDAGNTGELFF
>.|TRBV6-5|TRBJ2-2
TGTGCCAGCAGCCGACAACAGAGGGTAAACGGGGAGCTGTTTTTT
CASSRQQRVNGELFF
>TRBD2|TRBV19|TRBJ2-7
TGTGCCAGTAGTATCTTAGCGGGAGATGAGCAGTACTTC
CASSILAGDEQYF
>.|TRBV11-3|TRBJ1-3
TGTGCCAGCAGCTTAGATTCTCTCTCTGGAAACACCATATATTTT
CASSLDSLSGNTIYF
>TRBD1|TRBV11-2|TRBJ1-2
TGTGCCAGCAGCTTAGCCCCGGGACAGGCCTATGGCTACACCTTC
CASSLAPGQAYGYTF
>TRBD2|TRBV14|TRBJ2-1
TGTGCCAGCAGCCAGACGGGGGGGACTTCCCTTTACAATGAGCAGTTCTTC
CASSQTGGTSLYNEQFF
>.|TRBV5-4|TRBJ1-1
TGTGCCAGCAGCTTGGACCTGCAGGCGAACACTGAAGCTTTCTTT
CASSLDLQANTEAFF
>TRBD1|TRBV5-8|TRBJ1-2
TGTGCCAGCAGCTTGCGAGACCAGGGGGCATGGAACTATGGCTACACCTTC
CASSLRDQGAWNYGYTF
>TRBD2|TRBV10-1|TRBJ2-1
TGCGCCAGCAGTGAGTCGGCTAGCGGGGCCCCTTACAATGAGCAGTTCTTC
CASSESASGAPYNEQFF
>TRBD1|TRBV5-1|TRBJ2-3
TGCGCCAGCAGCTTGGTGGGACAGGGAATGGGCACAGATACGCAGTATTTT
CASSLVGQGMGTDTQYF
>.|TRBV18|TRBJ2-2
TGTGCCAGCTCACCAAGACAGAACACCGGGGAGCTGTTTTTT
CASSPRQNTGELFF
>TRBD2|TRBV30|TRBJ2-7
TGTGCCTGGAGTTGGGGAGCGGGAGAGTTGTACTTC
CAWSWGAGELYF
>TRBD2|TRBV5-1|TRBJ2-7
TGCGCCAGCAGCCCGGGACTAGCGGGAAGTTTCTACGAGCAGTACTTC
CASSPGLAGSFYEQYF
>TRBD2|TRBV27|TRBJ2-7
TGTGCCAGCAGTTTAGCGGGAGGGCCCTACGAGCAGTACTTC
CASSLAGGPYEQYF
>.|TRBV28|TRBJ1-1
TGTGCCAGCAGTTACTCGTCCATGAACACTGAAGCTTTCTTT
CASSYSSMNTEAFF
>TRBD1|TRBV30|TRBJ1-5
TGTGCCTGGAGTTTCATTACCGGGACAGATAGCAATCAGCCCCAGCATTTT
CAWSFITGTDSNQPQHF
>.|TRBV4-3|TRBJ2-3
TGCGCCAGCAGCCTCGGAGATACGCAGTATTTT
CASSLGDTQYF
>.|TRBV5-4|TRBJ1-2
TGTGCCAGCAGCTTGGGTGGGGTGGGAGCTAACTATGGCTACACCTTC
CASSLGGVGANYGYTF
>.|TRBV7-9|TRBJ2-5
TGTGCCAGCAGCTTAAGGGAGCGGGAGACCCAGTACTTC
CASSLRERETQYF
>.|TRBV29-1|TRBJ2-7
TGCAGCGTTTCTAGGGGGTCCACCTACGAGCAGTACTTC
CSVSRGSTYEQYF
>.|TRBV11-2|TRBJ2-2
TGTGCCAGCAGCTTAGGTCGGGGGGCGGGCACCGGGGAGCTGTTTTTT
CASSLGRGAGTGELFF